What follows are 10 T cell receptor beta chains derived from one specimen sequenced in a study of metastatic and nonmetastatic thyroid tumors. No patient had received any treatment before thyroid surgery. TCRdb re-clonotyped the PCR reads via MiXCR. The table records 64,000 or so clones, 16% of them present only once. The sequencing input was blood. The origin of the receptors is a male donor with papillary thyroid cancer or a benign thyroid nodule (not recorded which). Some clones in this sample may be carry-over from other donors' samples.

To note about this clone: A much bigger clone sits one base away, suggesting this may be a read error. This chain connects TRBV29-1 to TRBJ2-2; a weak D match, TRBD2 (6 bases). CDR1 is SQVTM and CDR2 is ANQGSEA in the germline V gene. The CDR3 sequence is 11 residues long. CDR3 loop: CIARGTGELFF. The CDR3 region has the DNA TGCATCGCGCGGGGTACCGGGGAGCTGTTTTTT.

The rearrangement uses TRBV28 and TRBJ2-3; 7 bases match TRBD2. Germline V gene sequence: CDR1 MDHEN, CDR2 SYDVKM. The CDR3 is 17 residues long. V lost 6 bases and J lost 2; bases outside the gene matches: 14. CDR3 DNA sequence: TGTGCCAGCAGCCAGGAGAGGACTAGTTACTACACAGATACGCAGTATTTT. This sequence encodes CASSQERTSYYTDTQYF.

Ten or more counts support this clone. The sample has other DNA sequences that encode this CDR3 too. The chain uses TRBV10-1 and TRBJ2-3; TRBD1 matches 7 bases. The CDR3 sequence is 18 residues long. V trimming: 6 bases; J trimming: 1 base; junction bases outside the gene matches: 16. Looked up from germline, CDR1 is WNHNN and CDR2 is SYGVQD (reference sequence). CDR3 sequence (DNA): TGCGCCAGCAGCTATAGAGGGGGCGACAGCGCCTGCACAGATACGCAGTATTTT. It yields the protein CASSYRGGDSACTDTQYF.

This clone occurred many times. The rearrangement links TRBV19 to TRBJ1-1, with D maybe TRBD1 (5 bases). The germline V gene has CDR1 LNHDA and CDR2 SQIVND (reference sequence). This CDR3 region has 14 residues. V gave up 7 bases and J gave up 4 bases, with 16 bases separating them. Written as DNA, the CDR3 is TGTGCCAGTACCCGGGCGGGGCCGGCCACTGAAGCTTTCTTT. It codes for CASTRAGPATEAFF.

Ten or more counts support this clone. The J gene is TRBJ2-3, the V gene TRBV3-1, with D perhaps TRBD1 or TRBD2 (6 bases each). Between the trimmed V and J ends, which lost 2 bases and 6 bases, there was a span of 15 bases. The germline V gene encodes CDR1 LGHDT and CDR2 YNNKEL (reference sequence). CDR3 length: 15 amino acids. CDR3 protein: CASSQPSGALDTQYF. The CDR3, as DNA: TGTGCCAGCAGCCAACCTTCGGGGGCCCTTGATACGCAGTATTTT.

The chain employs TRBV15 and TRBJ2-7; no definite D call. The CDR3 runs to 13 residues. V shed 2 bases and J shed 4 bases, with 9 bases lying between them. Germline V gene data show CDR1 as LNHNV and CDR2 as YYDKDF (reference sequence). The CDR3 sequence is CATSRYQNYEQYV. The CDR3 coding sequence is TGTGCCACCAGCAGATATCAGAATTACGAGCAGTACGTC.

This clone turned up a few times. One end of the junction is discordant with germline, which a read error may explain. The chain uses TRBV6-1 and TRBJ2-3, with 9 nucleotides matching TRBD2. The CDR3 is made up of 14 amino acids. The germline CDR1 and CDR2 sequences are MNHNS and SASEGT. The chain's CDR3 is CASRPGLATDTKYF. Written as DNA, the CDR3 is TGTGCCAGCAGACCGGGACTAGCAACAGATACGAAGTATTTT.

There are many counts of this clone. The V and J genes are TRBV12-3 or TRBV12-4 and TRBJ1-1, with D maybe TRBD1 (6 bases). The ends were cut back, 6 bases at V and 1 base at J, with 9 bases in the middle. The CDR3 spans 13 residues. CDR3 region: CASSLQGNTEAFF. For the CDR3, the DNA is TGTGCCAGCAGCCTACAGGGGAACACTGAAGCTTTCTTT.

Only a few counts were recorded for this clone. A much larger clone is a single base away; this may be a read error. The sample contains more than one DNA sequence encoding this CDR3. V gene TRBV11-2 combines with J gene TRBJ2-2; D might be TRBD2 (6 bases). The CDR3 spans 15 residues. Per germline, CDR1 SGHAT and CDR2 FQNNGV. CDR3 region: CASGPGLASAGELFF. The CDR3 nucleotides read TGTGCCAGCGGGCCCGGGCTAGCGTCCGCCGGGGAGCTGTTTTTC.

In its sample, this clone was seen many times. V usage is TRBV2 and J usage is TRBJ2-5, with a tentative D call TRBD1 (5 bases). From germline, CDR1 is SNHLY and CDR2 FYNNEI. This CDR3 has 15 amino acids. The V end was cut by 4 bases, the J end by 4 bases, with 16 bases between. The CDR3 spells CASSGRTNWGETQYF. DNA for the CDR3: TGTGCCAGCAGTGGTAGGACAAATTGGGGAGAGACCCAGTACTTC.